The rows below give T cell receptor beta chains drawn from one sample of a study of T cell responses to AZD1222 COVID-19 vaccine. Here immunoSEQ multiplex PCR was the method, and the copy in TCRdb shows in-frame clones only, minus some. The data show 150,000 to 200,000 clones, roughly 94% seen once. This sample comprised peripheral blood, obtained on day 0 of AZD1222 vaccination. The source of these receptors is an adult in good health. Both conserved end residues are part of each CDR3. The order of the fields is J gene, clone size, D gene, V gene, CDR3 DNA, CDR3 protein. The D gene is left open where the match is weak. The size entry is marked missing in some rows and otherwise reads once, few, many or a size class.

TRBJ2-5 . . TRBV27 TGTGCCAGCAGTGGGGGCTGGAAAGAGACCCAGTACTTC CASSGGWKETQYF
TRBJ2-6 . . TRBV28 TGTGCCAGCAGTTTAGCTGACACCTTCTCTGGGGCCAACGTCCTGACTTTC CASSLADTFSGANVLTF
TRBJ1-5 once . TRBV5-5 TGTGCCAGCAGCTTGGAAGTCCACTCGAATCAGCCCCAGCATTTT CASSLEVHSNQPQHF
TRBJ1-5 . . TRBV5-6 TGTGCCAGCAGCTTGGGGCAGCATCAGCCCCAGCATTTT CASSLGQHQPQHF
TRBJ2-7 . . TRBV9 TGTGCCAGCAGCGTAACGGCAGGGACCTACGAGCAGTACTTC CASSVTAGTYEQYF
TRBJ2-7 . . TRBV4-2 TGTGCCAGCAGCCAAGATGGGGGTGATCGGGTGTACGAGCAGTACTTC CASSQDGGDRVYEQYF
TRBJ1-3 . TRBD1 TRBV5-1 TGCGCCAGCAGCATGGGACAGGGGACCTCTGGAAACACCATATATTTT CASSMGQGTSGNTIYF
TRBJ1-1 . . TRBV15 TGTGCCACCAGCAGAGATGCAAAGGGATTAAACACTGAAGCTTTCTTT CATSRDAKGLNTEAFF
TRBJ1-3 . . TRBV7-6 TGTGCCAGCAGCTTAGGTGGGGGCCCTGGAAACACCATATATTTT CASSLGGGPGNTIYF
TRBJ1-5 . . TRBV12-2 TGTGCAAGTCGCTTAGGGAGGGGTTCGGATCAGCCCCAGCATTTT CASRLGRGSDQPQHF
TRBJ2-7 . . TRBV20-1 TGCAGTGCTAGAGAGGCCTACGAGCAGTACTTC CSAREAYEQYF
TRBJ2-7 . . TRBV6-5 TGTGCCAGCACCCAACTAATAGGGTCCCACGAGCAGTACTTC CASTQLIGSHEQYF
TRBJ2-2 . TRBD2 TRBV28 TGTGCCAGCAGTTTAGCGGGAGTACGGACCGGGGAGCTGTTTTTT CASSLAGVRTGELFF
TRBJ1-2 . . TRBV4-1 TGCGCCAGCAGCCAAGATTGGGCGGGGGGACCCAGGCTCACCTTC CASSQDWAGGPRLTF
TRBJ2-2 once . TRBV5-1 TGCGCCAGCAGCTTGGGACCGAACACCGGGGAGCTGTTTTTT CASSLGPNTGELFF
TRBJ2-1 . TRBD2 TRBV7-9 TGTGCCAGCAGCCCGCGGGGAACCGGGACTAGCACATGGGAGCAGTTCTTC CASSPRGTGTSTWEQFF
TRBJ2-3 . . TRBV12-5 TGTGCTAGTGGGCAGGGGGGAACTACAGATACGCAGTATTTT CASGQGGTTDTQYF